A single sample is the source of the 8 T cell receptor beta chains below, sequenced in a study of CD8 T cells in ankylosing spondylitis. Study-level findings and limits: It appeared that ankylosing spondylitis blood was characterized by a TCR beta motif of about eight highly homologous variants.

These receptors have no known antigen. TCRdb reanalysed the 5' RACE reads using MiXCR and keeps one entry per CDR3 protein. The sample lists more than 650,000 distinct CDR3 sequences, over 9.5% occurring once. The sequencing input was blood, either unsorted or a sorted T cell fraction (not recorded which). The receptors here all came from a male donor with ankylosing spondylitis.

This clonotype was seen at least ten times. This rearrangement joins TRBV28 to TRBJ2-3, with 7 nucleotides matching TRBD1. Germline CDR1 and CDR2: MDHEN and SYDVKM. V was clipped by 3 bases and J by 3 bases; unmatched bases: 6. The CDR3 extends over 15 amino acids. The CDR3 sequence is CASSLWTGGTDTQYF. The CDR3 DNA sequence: TGTGCCAGCAGTTTGTGGACAGGAGGTACAGATACGCAGTATTTT.

The rearrangement joins TRBV6-1 to TRBJ1-2; 7 nucleotides agree with TRBD1. The CDR3 extends over 13 amino acids. With 9 bases clipped from V and 2 bases from J, the junction kept 6 bases outside the gene matches. Germline V CDR1 and CDR2: MNHNS, SASEGT. DNA of the CDR3: TGTGCCAGGTCCAGGGGGACCAACTATGGCTACACCTTC. Residues: CARSRGTNYGYTF.

The chain links TRBV29-1 to TRBJ2-3; TRBD1 agrees at 8 bases. V was pared by 7 bases and J by 0 bases, with 9 bases of the junction left unmatched. The germline V gene encodes CDR1 SQVTM and CDR2 ANQGSEA. This CDR3 is built from 15 residues. CDR3 region: CSAVKTGGSTDTQYF. As DNA, the CDR3 is TGCAGCGCGGTGAAAACAGGGGGGAGCACAGATACGCAGTATTTT.

There are many counts of this clonotype. The V gene is TRBV24-1, the J gene TRBJ1-2; unclear D gene. The CDR3 is made up of 13 amino acids. The ends were cut back, 4 bases at V and 0 bases at J, with 5 bases in the middle. The germline gives CDR1 KGHDR, CDR2 SFDVKD. The chain's CDR3 is CATSDGPNYGYTF. The CDR3 DNA reads as TGTGCCACCAGTGACGGGCCTAACTATGGCTACACCTTC.

This clonotype appeared a few times. The V call is TRBV20-1, the J call TRBJ2-7; D is perhaps TRBD1 (6 bases). Germline values: CDR1 DFQATT, CDR2 SNEGSKA (reference sequence). Trimming removed 3 bases from V and 4 bases from J, with 10 bases in between. The CDR3 extends over 12 amino acids. CDR3 nucleotides: TGCAGTGCTAGTGTCAGGGGTTACGAGCAGTACTTC. Residues: CSASVRGYEQYF.

The V and J genes are TRBV27 and TRBJ2-1; D is perhaps TRBD2 (5 bases). V dropped 5 bases and J dropped 1 base, with 24 bases sitting between them. The CDR3 totals 19 residues. Germline V gene lookup returns CDR1 MNHEY and CDR2 SMNVEV (reference sequence). CDR3 sequence: CASSPKLVATTPSYNEQFF. The CDR3 DNA reads TGTGCCAGCAGTCCTAAGTTGGTAGCGACCACCCCTTCCTACAATGAGCAGTTCTTC.

This clonotype was found a few times. V and J are TRBV4-3 and TRBJ2-1; D may be TRBD2 (6 bases). V was pared by 2 bases and J by 9 bases, with 14 bases between. The CDR3 spans 14 residues. Germline V gene sequence: CDR1 LGHNA, CDR2 YSLEER. DNA of the CDR3: TGCGCCAGCAGCCAACCGGGGCGGGATGGTGAGCAGTTCTTC. Protein: CASSQPGRDGEQFF.

This chain uses TRBV18 with TRBJ1-5, with D hard to call. Trimming removed 2 bases at V and 5 bases at J, with 7 bases between. The CDR3 loop spans 13 amino acids. The germline gives CDR1 KGHSH, CDR2 LQKENI. CDR3: CASSPSLDQPQHF. CDR3 DNA sequence: TGTGCCAGCTCACCAAGTCTGGATCAGCCCCAGCATTTT.